A selection of T cell receptor beta chains follows, all from one sample in a study of monozygotic twins with inflammatory bowel disease. Reprocessing the 5' RACE reads, TCRdb reports a single entry for every CDR3 protein and omits DNA. The sample shows about 170,000 distinct CDR3 sequences, and approximately 2.8% sits with its ten largest clones. The sequenced sample consisted of blood. These receptors were taken from a human donor with ulcerative colitis or Crohn's disease, or a healthy co-twin of an affected twin (not recorded which). Each CDR3 is given with its conserved first and last residue. Where a row states a size, it is once, few, many or the class of an expanded clone; other rows omit it.

>-|TRBV28|TRBJ2-3
CASSLPGTSGRGDTQYF
>-|TRBV7-3|TRBJ2-1
CASSSTSGRNNEQFF
>-|TRBV6-1|TRBJ1-1
CASSEAFGREAFF
>-|TRBV29-1|TRBJ2-1
CSVEVGSGRVYNEQFF
>-|TRBV11-2|TRBJ1-1
CASSFRNSEAFF
>-|TRBV5-1|TRBJ2-7
CASSPGVVEQYF
>-|TRBV29-1|TRBJ2-2
CSARTDPAGELFF
>-|TRBV7-2|TRBJ2-7
CASSSWTRGSYEQYF
>-|TRBV29-1|TRBJ2-1
CSVGGLAGVGYNEQFF
>medium-sized|TRBV12-3/TRBV12-4|TRBJ1-5
CASSPPGRNQPQHF
>-|TRBV5-1|TRBJ1-6
CASSPDRGSSPLHF
>-|TRBV20-1|TRBJ2-3
CSASGIAGLRDTQYF
>-|TRBV4-1|TRBJ2-1
CASSHFGRARGNEQFF
>-|TRBV5-6|TRBJ1-5
CASSLAPDKPQHF
>-|TRBV5-1|TRBJ2-7
CASSPLYPPGPYEQYF
>-|TRBV5-1|TRBJ2-5
CASSLSRFQETQYF
>-|TRBV5-6|TRBJ2-3
CASSLTGLYTDTQYF
>-|TRBV5-1|TRBJ2-1
CASSVKRGPYNEQFF
>-|TRBV5-5|TRBJ2-2
CASSPSNTGELFF
>-|TRBV15|TRBJ1-2
CATSRDRARGYTF
>-|TRBV10-3|TRBJ2-1
CAAFGEFYNEQFF
>-|TRBV15|TRBJ1-1
CATSRDMGVSRGAFF
>-|TRBV30|TRBJ2-1
CAWRRLWGEGREQFF
>-|TRBV15|TRBJ2-7
CATSRDPTAYEQYF
>-|TRBV12-3/TRBV12-4|TRBJ1-2
CASSYQGDYGYTF
>-|TRBV6-1|TRBJ2-3
CASSRGTSGEADTQYF
>-|TRBV7-7|TRBJ2-2
CASSLSRQAWNTGELFF
>-|TRBV28|TRBJ2-7
CASKSGQSPYEQYF
>-|TRBV20-1|TRBJ2-7
CSARLRDRVNYEQYF
>-|TRBV6-1|TRBJ2-3
CASRPLQSTDTQYF
>-|TRBV5-1|TRBJ2-5
CASSLEGPQETQYF
>-|TRBV5-1|TRBJ2-7
CASSPEGQGFSYEQYF
>-|TRBV20-1|TRBJ1-5
CSAREGSYSNQPQHF
>-|TRBV9|TRBJ2-2
CASSVRPNTGELFF
>-|TRBV5-1|TRBJ2-7
CASATRSGGRYEQYF
>-|TRBV29-1|TRBJ2-1
CSVEDGYNEQFF
>-|TRBV5-1|TRBJ2-2
CASSLLDTSNTGELFF
>-|TRBV6-1|TRBJ1-2
CASSTGTINGYTF
>-|TRBV4-1|TRBJ1-5
CASSQDLGFSNQPQHF
>-|TRBV10-1|TRBJ2-7
CASSETGTGGVQYF
>-|TRBV4-2|TRBJ1-1
CASSQEGGADTEAFF
>-|TRBV6-5|TRBJ1-2
CASSYRSDQIVYGYTF
>-|TRBV20-1|TRBJ1-5
CSARGRFNQPQHF
>-|TRBV7-8|TRBJ2-7
CASSVGDEQYF
>-|TRBV7-2|TRBJ2-6
CASSLRRLSGANVLTF
>-|TRBV27|TRBJ2-7
CASSFRQGGYEQYF
>-|TRBV19|TRBJ1-5
CASSIGTGSVQPQHF
>-|TRBV7-3|TRBJ2-7
CASSSPGQGYEQYF
>-|TRBV5-4|TRBJ1-3
CASSPRGSSLTSGNTIYF
>-|TRBV6-2/TRBV6-3|TRBJ2-1
CASSQTPGGLNNEQFF
>-|TRBV5-8|TRBJ1-5
CASSPGTGTHSNQPQHF
>-|TRBV5-1|TRBJ2-5
CASSFRRGPQETQYF
>-|TRBV28|TRBJ1-5
CASIDRKYSNQPQHF
>-|TRBV5-1|TRBJ2-5
CASSLTGEETQYF
>-|TRBV19|TRBJ1-6
CASDDGFSPLHF
>-|TRBV7-2|TRBJ2-1
CASSLSLGTNEQFF
>-|TRBV10-2|TRBJ1-2
CASSQQGGRDGYTF
>-|TRBV7-2|TRBJ1-2
CASSQDRGLNYGYTF
>-|TRBV9|TRBJ2-1
CASSESGRDHNEQFF